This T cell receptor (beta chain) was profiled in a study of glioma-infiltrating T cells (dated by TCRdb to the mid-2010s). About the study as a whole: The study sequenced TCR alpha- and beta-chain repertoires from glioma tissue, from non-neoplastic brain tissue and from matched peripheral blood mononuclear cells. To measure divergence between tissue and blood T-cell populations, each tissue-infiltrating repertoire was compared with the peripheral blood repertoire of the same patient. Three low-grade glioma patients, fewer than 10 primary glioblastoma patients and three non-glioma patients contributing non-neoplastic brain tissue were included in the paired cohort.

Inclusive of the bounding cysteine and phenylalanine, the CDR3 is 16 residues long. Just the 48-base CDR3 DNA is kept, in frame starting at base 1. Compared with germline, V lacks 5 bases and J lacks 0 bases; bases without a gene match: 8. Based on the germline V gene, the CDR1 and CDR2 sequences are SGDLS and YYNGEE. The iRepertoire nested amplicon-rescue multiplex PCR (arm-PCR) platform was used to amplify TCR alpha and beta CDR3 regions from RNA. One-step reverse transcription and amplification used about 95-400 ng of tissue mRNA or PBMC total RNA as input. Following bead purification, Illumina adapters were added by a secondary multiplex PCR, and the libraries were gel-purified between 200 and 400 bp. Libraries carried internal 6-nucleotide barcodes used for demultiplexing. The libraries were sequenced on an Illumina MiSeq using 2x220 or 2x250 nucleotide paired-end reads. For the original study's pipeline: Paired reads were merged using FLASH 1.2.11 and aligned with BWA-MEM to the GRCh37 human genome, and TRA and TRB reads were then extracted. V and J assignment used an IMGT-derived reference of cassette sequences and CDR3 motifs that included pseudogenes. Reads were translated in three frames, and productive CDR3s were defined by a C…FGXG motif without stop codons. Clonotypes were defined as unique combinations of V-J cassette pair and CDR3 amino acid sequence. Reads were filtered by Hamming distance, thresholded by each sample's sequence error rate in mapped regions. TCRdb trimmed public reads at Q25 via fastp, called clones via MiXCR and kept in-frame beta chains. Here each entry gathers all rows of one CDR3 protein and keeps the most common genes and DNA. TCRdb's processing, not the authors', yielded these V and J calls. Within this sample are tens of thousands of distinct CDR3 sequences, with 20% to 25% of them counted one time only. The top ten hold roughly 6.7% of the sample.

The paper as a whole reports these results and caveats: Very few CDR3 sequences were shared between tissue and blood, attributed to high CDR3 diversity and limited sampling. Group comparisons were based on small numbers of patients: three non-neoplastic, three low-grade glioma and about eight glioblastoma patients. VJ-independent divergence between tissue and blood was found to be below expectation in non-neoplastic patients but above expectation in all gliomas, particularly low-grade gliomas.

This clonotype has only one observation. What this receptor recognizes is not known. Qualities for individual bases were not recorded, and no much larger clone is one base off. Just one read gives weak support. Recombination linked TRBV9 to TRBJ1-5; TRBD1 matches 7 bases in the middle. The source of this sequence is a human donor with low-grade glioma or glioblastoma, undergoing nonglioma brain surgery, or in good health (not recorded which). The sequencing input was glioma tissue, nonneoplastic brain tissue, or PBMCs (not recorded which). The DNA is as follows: TGTGCCAGCAGTAAGACAGGGAAGAGTAGCAATCAGCCCCAGCATTTT. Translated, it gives CASSKTGKSSNQPQHF.